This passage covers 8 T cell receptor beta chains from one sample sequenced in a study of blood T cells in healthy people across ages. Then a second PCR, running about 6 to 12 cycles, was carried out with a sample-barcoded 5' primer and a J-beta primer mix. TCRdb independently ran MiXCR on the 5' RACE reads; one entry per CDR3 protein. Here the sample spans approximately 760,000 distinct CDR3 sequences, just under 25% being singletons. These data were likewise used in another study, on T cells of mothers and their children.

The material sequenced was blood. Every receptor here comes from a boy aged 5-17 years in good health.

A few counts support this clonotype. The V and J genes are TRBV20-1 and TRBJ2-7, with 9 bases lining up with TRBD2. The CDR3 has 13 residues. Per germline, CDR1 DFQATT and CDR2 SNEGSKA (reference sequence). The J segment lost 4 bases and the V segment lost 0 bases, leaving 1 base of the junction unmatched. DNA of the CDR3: TGCAGTGCTAGAGATCTAGCGGGGTACGAGCAGTACTTC. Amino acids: CSARDLAGYEQYF.

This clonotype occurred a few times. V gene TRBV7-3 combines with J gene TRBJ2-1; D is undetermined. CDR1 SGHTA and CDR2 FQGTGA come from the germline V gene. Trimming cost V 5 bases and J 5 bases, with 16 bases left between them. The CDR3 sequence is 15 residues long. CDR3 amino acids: CASSPVLVPNNEQFF. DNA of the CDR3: TGTGCCAGCAGCCCGGTACTCGTCCCGAACAATGAGCAGTTCTTC.

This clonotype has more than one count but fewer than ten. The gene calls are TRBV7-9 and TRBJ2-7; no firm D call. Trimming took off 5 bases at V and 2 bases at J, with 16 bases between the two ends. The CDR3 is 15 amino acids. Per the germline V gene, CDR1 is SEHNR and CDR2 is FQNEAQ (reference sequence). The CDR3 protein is CASSKDGLSPYEQYF. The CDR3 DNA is TGTGCCAGCAGCAAAGACGGGCTTTCTCCCTACGAGCAGTACTTC. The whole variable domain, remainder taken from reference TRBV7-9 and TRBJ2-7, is DTGVSQNPRHKITKRGQNVTFRCDPISEHNRLYWYRQTLGQGPEFLTYFQNEAQLEKSRLLSDRFSAERPKGSFSTLEIQRTEQGDSAMYLCASSKDGLSPYEQYFGPGTRLTVT.

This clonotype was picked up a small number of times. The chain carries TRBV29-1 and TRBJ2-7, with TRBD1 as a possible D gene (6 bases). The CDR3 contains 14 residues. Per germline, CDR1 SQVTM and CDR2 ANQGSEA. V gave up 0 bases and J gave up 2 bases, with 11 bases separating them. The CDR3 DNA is TGCAGCGTTGAAGAGGACAGTTCGACCTACGAGCAGTACTTC. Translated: CSVEEDSSTYEQYF.

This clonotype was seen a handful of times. CDR3: CASSQERGGTQETQYF. CDR3 nucleotide sequence: TGTGCCAGCAGCCAAGAACGCGGGGGTACCCAAGAGACCCAGTACTTC. The chain couples TRBV3-1 to TRBJ2-5; 7 bases fit TRBD2. V was clipped by 0 bases and J by 1 base; unmatched bases: 5. The CDR3 extends over 16 amino acids. The V gene's germline CDR1 is LGHDT and CDR2 YNNKEL (reference sequence).

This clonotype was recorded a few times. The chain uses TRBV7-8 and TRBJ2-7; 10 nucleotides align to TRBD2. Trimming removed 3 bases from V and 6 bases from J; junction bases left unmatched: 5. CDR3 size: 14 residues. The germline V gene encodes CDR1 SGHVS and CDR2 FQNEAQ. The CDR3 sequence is CASSFRTSGSEQYF. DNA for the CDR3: TGTGCCAGCAGCTTTCGGACTAGCGGTTCCGAGCAGTACTTC.

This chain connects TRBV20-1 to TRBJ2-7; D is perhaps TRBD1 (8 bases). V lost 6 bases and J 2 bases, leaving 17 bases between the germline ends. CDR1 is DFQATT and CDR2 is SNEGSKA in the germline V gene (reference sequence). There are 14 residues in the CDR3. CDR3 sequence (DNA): TGCAGTGCAGAGGGAGGGACAGGCACCTACGAGCAGTACTTC. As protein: CSAEGGTGTYEQYF.

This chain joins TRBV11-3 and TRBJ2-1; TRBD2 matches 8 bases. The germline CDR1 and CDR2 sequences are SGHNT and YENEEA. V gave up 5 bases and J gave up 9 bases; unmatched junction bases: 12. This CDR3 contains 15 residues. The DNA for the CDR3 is TGTGCCAGCAGCCTCGAGCGGGGGTGGACTGGTGAGCAGTTCTTC. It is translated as CASSLERGWTGEQFF.